This T cell receptor (beta chain) was sequenced in a study of cytomegalovirus exposure and HLA in healthy donors. PCR primers comprised 60 Vbeta and 13 Jbeta primers. Clones were sequenced by immunoSEQ multiplex PCR, and TCRdb holds only the in-frame ones, with some missing. The sample has under 120,000 clones, around 80% seen once. Germline V lookup: CDR1 SGHRS, CDR2 YFSETQ. Germline trimming cut 0 bases from V and 4 bases from J; bases unmatched to any gene: 3. This CDR3 is built from 15 residues. This TCR was recovered from a woman aged 40 to 50 in good health and CMV-seronegative. Sequenced input: PBMCs. The rearrangement joins TRBV5-1 to TRBJ2-1; 8 nucleotides agree with TRBD2. The chain's CDR3 is CASSLGLASYNEQFF. The CDR3 DNA reads as TGCGCCAGCAGCTTGGGACTAGCGAGTTACAATGAGCAGTTCTTC. The full variable domain, in which reference TRBV5-1 and TRBJ2-1 provide the parts outside the CDR3, is KAGVTQTPRYLIKTRGQQVTLSCSPISGHRSVSWYQQTPGQGLQFLFEYFSETQRNKGNFPGRFSGRQFSNSRSEMNVSTLELGDSALYLCASSLGLASYNEQFFGPGTRLTVL.